The TCR beta chain under discussion was sequenced for a study of blood T cell repertoires in COVID-19. The wider study: The samples span acute and convalescent COVID-19 from the United States, Italy and Spain. From T cells, B-cell-depleted T cells, or PBMCs came the material, which was cDNA or gDNA.

V dropped 4 bases and J dropped 10; count of bases not matched to a gene: 15. In germline, CDR1 is LGHDT, CDR2 YNNKEL (reference sequence). CDR3 length: 15 amino acids. Authors' data handling: Counts of nucleated cells, estimated from reference gene primer amplification, were obtained. The repertoire was sequenced with immunoSEQ multiplex PCR; TCRdb's copy has only in-frame clones and lacks some. V and J calls plus clone size are reproduced from that table; the DNA served to infer D and trimming. Among 200,000 to 250,000 clones, about four fifths were seen once, and the ten largest hold 7.6%. The rearrangement links TRBV3-1 (or the pseudogene TRBV3-2) to TRBJ1-2, with TRBD1 matching 7 bases. This sequence was found in a woman aged 45-65 years with active or convalescent COVID-19. Source material: peripheral blood. The CDR3 spells CASSPLETGIHDYTF. The CDR3 bases are TGTGCCAGCAGCCCTCTAGAGACAGGGATCCATGACTACACCTTC.